This TCR beta chain was sequenced in a study of identical twins. Study-wide results and limits: The models systematically underestimated how much out-of-frame TCR alpha was shared in monozygotic twins. The authors drew conclusions from cross-sectional statistical analysis rather than following the same donors. It was possible that invariant MAIT and iNKT cells partly confounded the zero-insertion analyses.

From germline, CDR1 is SGHAT and CDR2 FQNNGV. Between the trimmed V and J ends, which lost 5 bases and 0 bases, there was a span of 11 bases. The length of the CDR3 is 15 residues. In this sample, this clonotype turned up many times. Its antigen is unknown. Template switching created a universal primer site, and the cDNA included unique molecular identifiers. TCRdb used MiXCR to reprocess the 5' RACE reads, holding one entry per CDR3 protein. The sample lists 200,000 to 300,000 distinct CDR3 sequences; over 9.5% were seen once. The sequencing input was memory T cells sorted from blood. The TCR originated in a man between 50 and 59 years old in good health. The chain combines TRBV11-2 with TRBJ2-1, with a tentative D call TRBD2 (5 bases). CDR3 in DNA: TGTGCCAGCAGCGGACTTCGGAGCTCCTACAATGAGCAGTTCTTC. Its translation: CASSGLRSSYNEQFF. Full variable domain (missing parts from reference TRBV11-2 and TRBJ2-1): EAGVAQSPRYKIIEKRQSVAFWCNPISGHATLYWYQQILGQGPKLLIQFQNNGVVDDSQLPKDRFSAERLKGVDSTLKIQPAKLEDSAVYLCASSGLRSSYNEQFFGPGTRLTVL.